A selection of T cell receptor beta chains follows, all from one sample in a study of CD8 T cells in Susac syndrome. Via MiXCR, TCRdb re-called the immunoSEQ multiplex PCR reads, giving one row per CDR3 protein. Here the sample spans 95,000 to 150,000 distinct CDR3 sequences, around 96% being singletons. Sequencing used CD4+ T cells from PBMCs. The source is a human donor with Susac syndrome. The CDR3 runs from the conserved cysteine through the conserved F or W. Each record gives: J gene, clone size, D gene, CDR3 length, V gene, CDR3 DNA, CDR3 protein. The D gene is left open where the match is weak. Size is omitted from some rows. Given values are once, few, many or a class for expanded clones.

TRBJ2-4 | . | . | 12 | TRBV14 | TGTGCCAGCAGCCACACCGCAAACATTCAGTACTTC | CASSHTANIQYF
TRBJ1-3 | . | . | 11 | TRBV30 | TGTGCCTGGATCCCCGAAAAGACCATATATTTT | CAWIPEKTIYF
TRBJ1-5 | . | . | 14 | TRBV12-3/TRBV12-4 | TGTGCCAGCAGTCCCGCCAGGCATAATCAGCCCCAGCATTTT | CASSPARHNQPQHF
TRBJ2-4 | . | . | 13 | TRBV20-1 | TGCAGTGCTCCCTCGACTAGAGTGAGCATTCAGTACTTC | CSAPSTRVSIQYF
TRBJ2-7 | once | . | 14 | TRBV7-9 | TGTGCCAGCAGCTTAATCAGTAGCGCGGCCGAGCAGTACTTC | CASSLISSAAEQYF
TRBJ1-2 | . | . | 13 | TRBV2 | TGTGCCAGCAGTTCCCGGGCCTCCTATGGCTACACCTTC | CASSSRASYGYTF
TRBJ2-7 | . | . | 13 | TRBV5-6 | TGTGCCAGCAGCTTCCCGCCCGTGGGCGAGCAGTACTTC | CASSFPPVGEQYF
TRBJ2-3 | . | TRBD2 | 16 | TRBV6-2/TRBV6-3 | TGTGCCAGCAGTCCTATAGCGGGGTCTCGGGGAGATACGCAGTATTTT | CASSPIAGSRGDTQYF
TRBJ1-1 | . | TRBD1 | 13 | TRBV12-3/TRBV12-4 | TGTGCCAGCAGACAGGGGCTGAACACTGAAGCTTTCTTT | CASRQGLNTEAFF
TRBJ2-1 | few | . | 14 | TRBV6-2/TRBV6-3 | TGTGCCAGCAGCCCCAGGGGCCTTTACAATGAGCAGTTCTTC | CASSPRGLYNEQFF
TRBJ1-2 | . | . | 13 | TRBV27 | TGTGCCAGCAGTTATAAGGGGAACTATGGCTACACCTTC | CASSYKGNYGYTF
TRBJ2-7 | . | . | 13 | TRBV20-1 | TGCAGTGCTAGGGCGGGATCTGTCCACGAGCAGTACTTC | CSARAGSVHEQYF
TRBJ2-7 | . | TRBD1 | 15 | TRBV28 | TGTGCCAGCATGCCCCTGGACAGGCGAATTTACGAGCAGTACTTC | CASMPLDRRIYEQYF
TRBJ2-6 | . | TRBD1 | 17 | TRBV6-5 | TGTGCCAGCAGTTACTGGGGGACAGCCTCTGGGGCCAACGTCCTGACTTTC | CASSYWGTASGANVLTF
TRBJ2-5 | . | TRBD1 | 14 | TRBV9 | TGTGCCAGCAGCCCACCGGACAGGCAAGAGACCCAGTACTTC | CASSPPDRQETQYF
TRBJ2-3 | once | . | 14 | TRBV10-3 | TGTGCCATCAGACCGGGGGCTAGCACAGATACGCAGTATTTT | CAIRPGASTDTQYF
TRBJ2-5 | . | . | 14 | TRBV18 | TGTGCCAGCTCACCCGGGGGACGCCAAGAGACCCAGTACTTC | CASSPGGRQETQYF
TRBJ2-2 | . | . | 16 | TRBV5-6 | TGTGCCAGCAGCCCTTCCGGGCTAGCGAACACCGGGGAGCTGTTTTTT | CASSPSGLANTGELFF
TRBJ2-4 | . | TRBD1 | 17 | TRBV7-9 | TGTGCCAGCAGTTCCGGGGGACCAGGGGGCACCAAAAACATTCAGTACTTC | CASSSGGPGGTKNIQYF
TRBJ2-2 | . | . | 13 | TRBV19 | TGTGCCAGTAGTATGATCCCTACCGGGGAGCTGTTTTTT | CASSMIPTGELFF
TRBJ1-4 | . | . | 16 | TRBV12-3/TRBV12-4 | TGTGCCAGCAGTTTAGCTGAGCCTGGCGGGAATGAAAAACTGTTTTTT | CASSLAEPGGNEKLFF
TRBJ2-5 | . | . | 13 | TRBV30 | TGTGCCTGGACAACGCAACAGGGAGAGACCCAGTACTTC | CAWTTQQGETQYF
TRBJ2-5 | . | TRBD1 | 14 | TRBV2 | TGTGCCATCCGACAGGGGACATACCAAGAGACCCAGTACTTC | CAIRQGTYQETQYF
TRBJ2-3 | . | . | 12 | TRBV6-5 | TGTGCCAGCAGTTCGTCCGGGACCTCACAGTATTTT | CASSSSGTSQYF
TRBJ1-1 | . | . | 17 | TRBV20-1 | TGCAGTGCTAGAGATAACATACGGCAGGGGATTTGGACTGAAGCTTTCTTT | CSARDNIRQGIWTEAFF
TRBJ2-7 | . | TRBD2 | 14 | TRBV10-2 | TGCGCCACCTCCCCTAGCGGAAACTCCTACGAGCAGTACTTC | CATSPSGNSYEQYF
TRBJ2-3 | . | TRBD1 | 14 | TRBV2 | TGTGCCAGCAGGGGACAGTTGGCCTCAGATACGCAGTATTTT | CASRGQLASDTQYF
TRBJ2-3 | . | . | 16 | TRBV14 | TGTGCCAGCAGCCAAGAGCGGAGTATTTACACAGATACGCAGTATTTT | CASSQERSIYTDTQYF
TRBJ2-1 | . | TRBD2 | 16 | TRBV29-1 | TGCAGCGTTGCTCGGGGGGGCCGAGGGCTTGCCAATGAGCAGTTCTTC | CSVARGGRGLANEQFF
TRBJ2-1 | . | TRBD2 | 16 | TRBV5-1 | TGCGCCAGCAGCGCTCTTTGGACTAGCGGGAACAATGAGCAGTTCTTC | CASSALWTSGNNEQFF
TRBJ2-1 | . | . | 15 | TRBV20-1 | TGCAGTGCAAAAAGCGGGCCGAGCTCCTACAATGAGCAGTTCTTC | CSAKSGPSSYNEQFF
TRBJ2-1 | . | . | 14 | TRBV15 | TGTGCCACCAGCAGAGATGGAGGTTACAATGAGCAGTTCTTC | CATSRDGGYNEQFF
TRBJ1-5 | . | . | 16 | TRBV4-1 | TGCGCCAGCAGCCCGGATGAGGCGGTTAGCAATCAGCCCCAGCATTTT | CASSPDEAVSNQPQHF
TRBJ2-7 | . | . | 11 | TRBV7-9 | TGTGCCAGCAGCTACCAGAGCGAGCAGTACTTC | CASSYQSEQYF
TRBJ2-3 | . | . | 13 | TRBV20-1 | TGCAGTGTAGGGACCCAAGGCACAGATACGCAGTATTTT | CSVGTQGTDTQYF
TRBJ2-1 | . | . | 16 | TRBV20-1 | TGCAGTGCTGAGACCGCTCGGGCGGGAAGGGGTAATGAGCAGTTCTTC | CSAETARAGRGNEQFF
TRBJ2-7 | . | . | 16 | TRBV5-1 | TGCGCCAGCAGCCTGACAGGGCAGACTAGCATCTACGAGCAGTACTTC | CASSLTGQTSIYEQYF
TRBJ2-7 | once | . | 12 | TRBV5-6 | TGTGCCAGCAGCCACAGAACTACGGGGCAGTACTTC | CASSHRTTGQYF
TRBJ2-5 | . | . | 16 | TRBV15 | TGTGCCACCAGCAGAACTCACGGGGCAAACCAAGAGACCCAGTACTTC | CATSRTHGANQETQYF
TRBJ2-1 | . | TRBD2 | 15 | TRBV5-6 | TGTGCCAGCAGCACCGGGAGGCGACAGAACAATGAGCAGTTCTTC | CASSTGRRQNNEQFF
TRBJ1-2 | . | . | 12 | TRBV10-3 | TGTGCCATCAGGACCCCTAACTATGGCTACACCTTC | CAIRTPNYGYTF
TRBJ1-2 | . | . | 13 | TRBV18 | TGTGCCAGCTCTTCAGGGGAGCCCTATGGCTACACCTTC | CASSSGEPYGYTF